This T cell receptor (beta chain) was observed in a study of T-cell reconstitution after alpha-beta-depleted transplantation in children. This clonotype was counted many times. For TCRbeta, the library was prepared with unique molecular identifiers. One entry per CDR3 protein results from TCRdb running MiXCR on the PCR reads. The table has 210,000 or so distinct CDR3 sequences, roughly 10% seen once; the top ten hold 28%. The sample here was PBMCs, taken before TCRalphabeta/CD19-depleted stem cell transplant. The source of this sequence is a child under three years old with acute myeloid leukemia, due to receive a stem cell transplant.

CDR3 residues: CATSRDGNPTDTQYF. The CDR3 region has the DNA TGTGCCACCAGCAGAGACGGAAACCCCACAGATACGCAGTATTTT. This chain joins TRBV15 and TRBJ2-3; D not certain. Germline V gene data show CDR1 as LNHNV and CDR2 as YYDKDF (reference sequence). Trimming cost V 0 bases and J 2 bases, with 9 bases left between them. The CDR3 totals 15 residues. Full variable domain (outside the CDR3, taken from reference TRBV15 and TRBJ2-3): DAMVIQNPRYQVTQFGKPVTLSCSQTLNHNVMYWYQQKSSQAPKLLFHYYDKDFNNEADTPDNFQSRRPNTSFCFLDIRSPGLGDTAMYLCATSRDGNPTDTQYFGPGTRLTVL.